A selection of T cell receptor beta chains follows, all from one sample in a study of identical twins. TCRdb fed the 5' RACE reads into MiXCR, producing one record per CDR3 protein. The data show fewer than 650,000 distinct CDR3 sequences, approximately 9.6% seen once. In addition, the sample was reused for a study of yellow fever vaccine responses in identical twins.

What was sequenced was PBMCs. These receptors all stem from a woman aged 18-29 years in good health. Both conserved end residues are part of each CDR3. Each record gives: J gene, clone size, D gene, V gene, CDR3 protein, CDR3 DNA. D genes are given only for firm matches. Part of the rows lack a size; the others show once, few, many or a class for expanded clones.

>TRBJ2-5|many|TRBD2|TRBV5-1
CASTPRSGKETQYF
TGCGCCAGCACCCCTCGTAGCGGGAAAGAGACCCAGTACTTC
>TRBJ2-2|NA|NA|TRBV4-1
CASSQDWTGELFF
TGCGCCAGCAGCCAAGATTGGACCGGGGAGCTGTTTTTT
>TRBJ2-7|few|NA|TRBV6-2/TRBV6-3
CTAGSSYEQYF
TGTACAGCTGGGAGCTCCTACGAGCAGTACTTC
>TRBJ2-1|many|NA|TRBV2
CASSGGLGGQNEQFF
TGTGCCAGCAGTGGGGGTTTAGGAGGTCAGAATGAGCAGTTCTTC
>TRBJ2-1|few|TRBD1|TRBV7-2
CASDKTGGVYNEQFF
TGTGCCAGCGACAAGACAGGGGGCGTCTACAATGAGCAGTTCTTC
>TRBJ2-2|NA|TRBD2|TRBV7-8
CASSFPGLAGAGELFF
TGTGCCAGCAGCTTCCCGGGACTAGCGGGAGCCGGGGAGCTGTTTTTT
>TRBJ2-1|few|NA|TRBV7-2
CASSLASRTAYYNEQFF
TGTGCCAGCAGCTTAGCTAGTCGGACAGCTTACTACAATGAGCAGTTCTTC
>TRBJ2-1|many|NA|TRBV5-1
CASSLSGAASNEQFF
TGCGCCAGCAGCTTGAGTGGAGCCGCCAGTAATGAGCAGTTCTTC
>TRBJ1-2|few|TRBD1|TRBV29-1
CSVEDFVTGGEGYTF
TGCAGCGTTGAAGATTTTGTAACAGGGGGCGAAGGCTACACCTTC
>TRBJ2-7|NA|TRBD1|TRBV5-1
CASSLGDRDGYEQYF
TGCGCCAGCAGCTTGGGGGACAGGGATGGGTACGAGCAGTACTTC
>TRBJ2-4|few|TRBD1|TRBV20-1
CSSTWTGENWNIQYF
TGCAGTTCCACTTGGACAGGGGAAAATTGGAACATTCAGTACTTC
>TRBJ1-2|few|TRBD1|TRBV7-9
CASSLMTGGAGGYTF
TGTGCCAGCAGCTTAATGACAGGGGGCGCGGGCGGCTACACCTTC
>TRBJ2-5|many|TRBD2|TRBV3-1
CASSRGSSGIKETQYF
TGTGCCAGCAGCCGAGGGAGTAGCGGGATTAAAGAGACCCAGTACTTC
>TRBJ2-1|NA|TRBD2|TRBV3-1
CASSQVWGGYNEQFF
TGTGCCAGCAGCCAAGTGTGGGGGGGTTACAATGAGCAGTTCTTC
>TRBJ2-5|NA|TRBD1|TRBV7-9
CASSTRSGQRETQYF
TGTGCCAGCAGCACCAGATCGGGACAGAGAGAGACCCAGTACTTC
>TRBJ2-7|few|NA|TRBV7-9
CASSPSEEGGGYEQYF
TGTGCCAGCAGCCCTAGTGAGGAAGGAGGGGGCTACGAGCAGTACTTC
>TRBJ2-7|NA|TRBD1|TRBV2
CASNRDRSYEQYF
TGTGCCAGCAATCGGGACAGATCCTACGAGCAGTACTTC
>TRBJ2-3|NA|NA|TRBV28
CASSRRRVPTDTQYF
TGTGCCAGCAGCCGACGTAGAGTCCCCACAGATACGCAGTATTTT
>TRBJ2-6|NA|NA|TRBV6-2/TRBV6-3
CASTDSLGANVLTF
TGTGCCAGCACAGACAGCCTCGGGGCCAACGTCCTGACTTTC
>TRBJ2-1|many|NA|TRBV7-6
CASSLGGPLYNEQFF
TGTGCCAGCAGCTTAGGTGGCCCACTTTACAATGAGCAGTTCTTC
>TRBJ2-2|NA|NA|TRBV15
CATSRVAGVDTGELFF
TGTGCCACCAGCAGAGTGGCAGGGGTCGACACCGGGGAGCTGTTTTTT
>TRBJ2-1|few|NA|TRBV3-1
CASSQGDSPGPYNEQFF
TGTGCCAGCAGCCAGGGGGACTCCCCAGGTCCCTACAATGAGCAGTTCTTC
>TRBJ1-5|many|NA|TRBV6-1
CASRRVQGNQPQHF
TGTGCCAGCAGGAGAGTACAGGGTAATCAGCCCCAGCATTTT
>TRBJ2-1|few|NA|TRBV19
CASKDYSNNEQFF
TGTGCCAGTAAGGACTACTCCAACAATGAGCAGTTCTTC
>TRBJ2-5|few|TRBD2|TRBV11-2
CASSLDGGALETQYF
TGTGCCAGCAGCTTAGACGGGGGGGCCCTAGAGACCCAGTACTTC
>TRBJ2-2|many|TRBD1|TRBV4-1
CASSQVVGQGAAPNTGELFF
TGCGCCAGCAGCCAAGTTGTAGGACAGGGGGCCGCTCCGAACACCGGGGAGCTGTTTTTT
>TRBJ2-3|few|TRBD1|TRBV4-3
CASSQGTGGVTDTQYF
TGCGCCAGCAGCCAAGGAACAGGGGGCGTCACAGATACGCAGTATTTT
>TRBJ2-7|many|TRBD2|TRBV6-1
CATTSGGIYEQYF
TGTGCCACCACTAGCGGGGGTATCTACGAGCAGTACTTC
>TRBJ2-5|NA|TRBD1|TRBV24-1
CATSDGTGGGKTQYF
TGTGCCACCAGTGATGGGACAGGGGGCGGGAAGACCCAGTACTTC
>TRBJ2-1|NA|TRBD2|TRBV4-1
CASSQPEPGLAAHEQFF
TGCGCCAGCAGCCAACCTGAACCGGGACTAGCGGCCCATGAGCAGTTCTTC
>TRBJ1-2|NA|NA|TRBV7-9
CASSLGNRESEGYTF
TGTGCCAGCAGCTTAGGAAACAGGGAATCAGAGGGCTACACCTTC
>TRBJ2-1|NA|TRBD2|TRBV20-1
CSARDRVGSGRFNEQFF
TGCAGTGCTAGAGATCGAGTGGGGAGCGGGAGGTTTAATGAGCAGTTCTTC
>TRBJ2-3|many|TRBD2|TRBV7-2
CASSLGTSGSTDTQYF
TGTGCCAGCAGCTTAGGTACTAGCGGCAGCACAGATACGCAGTATTTT
>TRBJ2-5|many|TRBD2|TRBV30
CAWRAGLAVKETQYF
TGTGCCTGGCGAGCGGGACTAGCGGTTAAAGAGACCCAGTACTTC
>TRBJ2-1|few|NA|TRBV10-3
CAISEAYNEQFF
TGTGCCATCAGTGAGGCCTACAATGAGCAGTTCTTC
>TRBJ2-7|many|NA|TRBV20-1
CSAPVTLYEQYF
TGCAGTGCTCCCGTAACCCTCTACGAGCAGTACTTC
>TRBJ2-5|many|TRBD2|TRBV5-1
CASSLRGGAQETQYF
TGCGCCAGCAGCCTAAGGGGAGGGGCCCAAGAGACCCAGTACTTC
>TRBJ2-5|many|NA|TRBV15
CATSRDGGARGETQYF
TGTGCCACCAGCAGAGATGGCGGGGCACGGGGGGAGACCCAGTACTTC
>TRBJ2-1|few|NA|TRBV5-1
CASSLGQAYPNEQFF
TGCGCCAGCAGCTTGGGGCAGGCGTACCCCAATGAGCAGTTCTTC